This TCR beta chain was obtained from a study of shared clonotypes between healthy human individuals. Notes on this clone: What it binds is not known.

Per the study methods: From ImmunoSEQ came sequences covering only the junction and carrying no quality scores, so filtering differed. Generated by immunoSEQ multiplex PCR, the TCRdb table keeps only in-frame clones and is missing some. That table gives V, J and clone size, and the DNA gave D and trimming. The repertoire consists of 630,000 or so clones, with more than 95% occurring once and the leading ten covering 0.3%. Study results and limitations: Sharing across several donors was seen in 4.5% to 5.5% of naive CD4 clonotypes. Sampling included only blood; tissue repertoires likely differ.

Terminally differentiated effector memory CD45RA+ cells were left out of the naive CD8 fraction, which was CD45RO-negative and positively selected for CCR7. Trimming removed 4 bases from V and 5 bases from J; junction bases left unmatched: 6. Germline values: CDR1 SGHKS, CDR2 YYEKEE (reference sequence). This CDR3 has 15 amino acids. Sequencing input: naive CD8+ T cells sorted from blood. This TCR was recovered from a man younger than 45 in good health. The chain carries TRBV5-5 and TRBJ2-7; the match to TRBD2 covers 13 bases. The CDR3 loop is CASSLWTSGGNEQYF. CDR3 DNA sequence: TGTGCCAGCAGCCTTTGGACTAGCGGGGGAAACGAGCAGTACTTC.